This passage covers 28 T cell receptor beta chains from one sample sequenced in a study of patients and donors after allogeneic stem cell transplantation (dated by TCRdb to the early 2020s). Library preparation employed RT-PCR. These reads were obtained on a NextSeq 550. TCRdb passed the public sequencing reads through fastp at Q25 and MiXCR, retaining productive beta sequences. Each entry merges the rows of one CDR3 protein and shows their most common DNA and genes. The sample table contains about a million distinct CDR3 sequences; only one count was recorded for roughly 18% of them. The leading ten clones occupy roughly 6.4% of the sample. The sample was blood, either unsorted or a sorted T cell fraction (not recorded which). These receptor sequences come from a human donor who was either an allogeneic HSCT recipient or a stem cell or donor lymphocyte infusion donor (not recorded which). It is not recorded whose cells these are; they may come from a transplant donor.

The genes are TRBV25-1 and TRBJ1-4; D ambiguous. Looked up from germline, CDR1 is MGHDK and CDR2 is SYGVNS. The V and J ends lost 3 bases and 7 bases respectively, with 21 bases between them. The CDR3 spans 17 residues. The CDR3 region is CASSDLYRGRSVEKLFF. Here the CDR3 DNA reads TGTGCCAGCAGTGACCTCTACAGAGGGCGGTCGGTTGAAAAACTGTTTTTT. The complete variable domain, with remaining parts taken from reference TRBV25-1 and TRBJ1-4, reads EADIYQTPRYLVIGTGKKITLECSQTMGHDKMYWYQQDPGMELHLIHYSYGVNSTEKGDLSSESTVSRIRTEHFPLTLESARPSHTSQYLCASSDLYRGRSVEKLFFGSGTQLSVL.

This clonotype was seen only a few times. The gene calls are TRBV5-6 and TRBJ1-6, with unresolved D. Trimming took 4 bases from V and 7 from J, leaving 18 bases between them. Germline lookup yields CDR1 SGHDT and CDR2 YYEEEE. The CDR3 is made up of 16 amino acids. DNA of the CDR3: TGTGCCAGCAGCCTGGCCCCGGACCTAAGGAATTCACCCCTCCACTTT. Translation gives CASSLAPDLRNSPLHF.

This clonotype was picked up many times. CDR3 DNA: TGTGCCAGCAGTTTCCCAGGGACAGGGGCCCACGAGCAGTACTTC. Its protein product is CASSFPGTGAHEQYF. The chain joins TRBV12-3 or TRBV12-4 to TRBJ2-7; TRBD1 matches at 10 bases. Trimming at V came to 3 bases and at J to 5 bases, leaving 7 bases not matched to a gene. The CDR3 spans 15 residues.

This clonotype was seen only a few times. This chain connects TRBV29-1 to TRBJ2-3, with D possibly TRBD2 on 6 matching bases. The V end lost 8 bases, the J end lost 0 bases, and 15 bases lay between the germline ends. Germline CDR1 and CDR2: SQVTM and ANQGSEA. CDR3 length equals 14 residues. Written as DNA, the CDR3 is TGCAGCAAAATTAGCGGAACTAGCACAGATACGCAGTATTTT. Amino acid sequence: CSKISGTSTDTQYF.

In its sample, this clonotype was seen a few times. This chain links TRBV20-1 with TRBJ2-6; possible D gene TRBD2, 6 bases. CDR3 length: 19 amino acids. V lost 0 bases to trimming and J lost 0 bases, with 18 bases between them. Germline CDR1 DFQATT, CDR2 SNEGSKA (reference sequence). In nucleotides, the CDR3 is TGCAGTGCTAGAGATTGGTGGCAGGGAGGATCCTCTGGGGCCAACGTCCTGACTTTC. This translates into CSARDWWQGGSSGANVLTF.

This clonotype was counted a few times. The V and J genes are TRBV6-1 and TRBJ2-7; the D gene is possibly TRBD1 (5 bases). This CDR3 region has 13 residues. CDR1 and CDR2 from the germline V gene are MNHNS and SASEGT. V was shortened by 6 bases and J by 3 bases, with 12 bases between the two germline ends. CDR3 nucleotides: TGTGCCAGCAGACGACAGTCTCTCTACGAGCAGTACTTC. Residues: CASRRQSLYEQYF.

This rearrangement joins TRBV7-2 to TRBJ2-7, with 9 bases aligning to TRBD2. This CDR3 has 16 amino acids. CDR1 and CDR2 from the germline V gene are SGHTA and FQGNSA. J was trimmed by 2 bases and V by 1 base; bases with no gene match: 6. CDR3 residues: CASSLVTQRGAYEQYF. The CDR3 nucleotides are TGTGCCAGCAGCTTAGTAACGCAGCGGGGGGCCTACGAGCAGTACTTC.

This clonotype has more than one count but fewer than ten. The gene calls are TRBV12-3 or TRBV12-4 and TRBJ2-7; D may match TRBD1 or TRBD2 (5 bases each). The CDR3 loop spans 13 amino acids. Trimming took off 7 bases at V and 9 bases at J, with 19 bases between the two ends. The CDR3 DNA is TGTGCCAGCACCCCGGGACCCACTGCCGGGCAGTACTTC. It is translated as CASTPGPTAGQYF.

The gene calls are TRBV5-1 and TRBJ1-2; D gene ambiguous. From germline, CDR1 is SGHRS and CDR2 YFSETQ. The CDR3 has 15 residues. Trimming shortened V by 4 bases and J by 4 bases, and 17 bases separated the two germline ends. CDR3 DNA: TGCGCCAGCAGCCTCACGGAGCCCCGAAGCTATGGCTACACCTTC. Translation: CASSLTEPRSYGYTF.

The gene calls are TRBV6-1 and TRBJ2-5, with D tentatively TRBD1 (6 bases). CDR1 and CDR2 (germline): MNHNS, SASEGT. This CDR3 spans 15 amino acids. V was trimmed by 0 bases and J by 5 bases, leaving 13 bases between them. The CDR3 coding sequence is TGTGCCAGCAGTGAAGCGCAACAGGGTTACGAGACCCAGTACTTC. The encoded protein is CASSEAQQGYETQYF.

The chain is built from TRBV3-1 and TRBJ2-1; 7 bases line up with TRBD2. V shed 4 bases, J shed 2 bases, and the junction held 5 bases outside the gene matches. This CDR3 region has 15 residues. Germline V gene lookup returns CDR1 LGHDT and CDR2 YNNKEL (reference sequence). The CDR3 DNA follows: TGTGCCAGCAGCCGCCGGGACTATGCCTACAATGAGCAGTTCTTC. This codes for CASSRRDYAYNEQFF.

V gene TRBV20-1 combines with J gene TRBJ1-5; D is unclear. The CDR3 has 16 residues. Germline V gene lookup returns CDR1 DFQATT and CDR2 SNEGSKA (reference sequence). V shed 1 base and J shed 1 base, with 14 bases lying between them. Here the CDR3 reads CSARGVTDWSNQPQHF. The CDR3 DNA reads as TGCAGTGCTAGAGGAGTAACAGACTGGAGCAATCAGCCCCAGCATTTT.

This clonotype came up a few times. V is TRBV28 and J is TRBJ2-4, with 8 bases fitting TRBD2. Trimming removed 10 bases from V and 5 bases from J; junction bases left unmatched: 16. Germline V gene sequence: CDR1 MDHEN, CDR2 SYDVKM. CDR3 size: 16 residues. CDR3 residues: CATRAARGALQNIQYF. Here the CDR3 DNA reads TGTGCCACCCGAGCTGCGCGGGGGGCTTTACAAAACATTCAGTACTTC.

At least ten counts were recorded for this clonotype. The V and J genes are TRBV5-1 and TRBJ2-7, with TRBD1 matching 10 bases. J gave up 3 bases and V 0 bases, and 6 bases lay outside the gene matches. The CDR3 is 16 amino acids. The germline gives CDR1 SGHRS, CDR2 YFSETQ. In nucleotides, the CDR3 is TGCGCCAGCAGCTTGGAAGGGACAGGGGTGGACTACGAGCAGTACTTC. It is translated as CASSLEGTGVDYEQYF.

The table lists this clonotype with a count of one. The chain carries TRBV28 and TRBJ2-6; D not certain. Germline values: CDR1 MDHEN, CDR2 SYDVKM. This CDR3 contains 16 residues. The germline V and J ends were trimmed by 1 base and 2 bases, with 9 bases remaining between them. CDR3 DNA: TGTGCCAGCAGTTTATACTCGGGTACTGGGGCCAACGTCCTGACTTTC. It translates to CASSLYSGTGANVLTF. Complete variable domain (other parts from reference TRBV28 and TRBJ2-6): DVKVTQSSRYLVKRTGEKVFLECVQDMDHENMFWYRQDPGLGLRLIYFSYDVKMKEKGDIPEGYSVSREKKERFSLILESASTNQTSMYLCASSLYSGTGANVLTFGAGSRLTVL.

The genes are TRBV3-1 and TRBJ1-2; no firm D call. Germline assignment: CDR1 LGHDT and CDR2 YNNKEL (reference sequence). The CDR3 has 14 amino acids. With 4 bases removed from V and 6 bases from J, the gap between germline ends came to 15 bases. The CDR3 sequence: CASSPLARKNGYTF. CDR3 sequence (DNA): TGTGCCAGCAGCCCCCTGGCCAGAAAAAATGGCTACACCTTC.

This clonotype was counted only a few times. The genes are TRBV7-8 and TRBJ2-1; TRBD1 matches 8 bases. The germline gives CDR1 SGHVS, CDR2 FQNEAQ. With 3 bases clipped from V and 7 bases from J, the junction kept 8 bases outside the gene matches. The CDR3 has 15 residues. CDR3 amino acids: CASSFFGQGVNEQFF. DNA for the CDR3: TGTGCCAGCAGCTTTTTTGGACAGGGTGTTAATGAGCAGTTCTTC.

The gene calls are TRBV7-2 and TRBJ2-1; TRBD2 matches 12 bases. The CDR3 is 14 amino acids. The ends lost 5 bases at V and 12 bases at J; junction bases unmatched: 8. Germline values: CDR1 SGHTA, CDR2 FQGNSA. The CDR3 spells CASSPQTSGGPQFF. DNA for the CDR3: TGTGCCAGCAGCCCCCAGACTAGCGGGGGACCGCAGTTCTTC.

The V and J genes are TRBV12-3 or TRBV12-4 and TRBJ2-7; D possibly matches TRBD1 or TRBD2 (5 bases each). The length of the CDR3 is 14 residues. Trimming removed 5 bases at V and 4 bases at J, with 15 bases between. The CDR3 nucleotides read TGTGCCAGCAGTCACCCGCTCTGGGGGTACGAGCAGTACTTC. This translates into CASSHPLWGYEQYF.

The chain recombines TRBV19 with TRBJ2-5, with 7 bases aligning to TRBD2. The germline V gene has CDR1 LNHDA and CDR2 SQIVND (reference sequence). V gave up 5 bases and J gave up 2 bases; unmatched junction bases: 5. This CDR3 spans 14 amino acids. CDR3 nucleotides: TGTGCCAGTAGTTCGGGACTATTGCAAGAGACCCAGTACTTC. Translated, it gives CASSSGLLQETQYF.

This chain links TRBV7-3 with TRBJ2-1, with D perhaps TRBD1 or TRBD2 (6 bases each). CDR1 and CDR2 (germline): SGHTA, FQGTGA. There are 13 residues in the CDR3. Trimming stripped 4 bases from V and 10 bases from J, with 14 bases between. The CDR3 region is CASSSPGGEEQFF. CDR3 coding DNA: TGTGCCAGCAGCTCCCCCGGGGGCGAGGAGCAGTTCTTC.

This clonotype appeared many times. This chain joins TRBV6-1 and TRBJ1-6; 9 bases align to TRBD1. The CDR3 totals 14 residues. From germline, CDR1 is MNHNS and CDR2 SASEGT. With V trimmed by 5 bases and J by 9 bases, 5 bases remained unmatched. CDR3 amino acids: CASSRGQGSSPLHF. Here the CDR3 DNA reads TGTGCCAGCAGTCGCGGACAGGGGAGTTCACCCCTCCACTTT.

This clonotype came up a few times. The CDR3: CASSAREGTYGYTF. CDR3 nucleotide sequence: TGTGCCAGCAGCGCCCGTGAGGGGACGTATGGCTACACCTTC. The gene calls are TRBV9 and TRBJ1-2; D is perhaps TRBD1 (5 bases). The CDR3 contains 14 residues. The ends were cut back, 3 bases at V and 5 bases at J, with 14 bases in the middle. Germline V gene lookup returns CDR1 SGDLS and CDR2 YYNGEE.

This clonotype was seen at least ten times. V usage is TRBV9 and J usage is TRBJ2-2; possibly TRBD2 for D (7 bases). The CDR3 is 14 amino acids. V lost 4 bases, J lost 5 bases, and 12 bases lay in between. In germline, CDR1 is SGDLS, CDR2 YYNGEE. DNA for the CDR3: TGTGCCAGCAGCTTAGGGGGAGGGACCGGGGAGCTGTTTTTT. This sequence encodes CASSLGGGTGELFF.

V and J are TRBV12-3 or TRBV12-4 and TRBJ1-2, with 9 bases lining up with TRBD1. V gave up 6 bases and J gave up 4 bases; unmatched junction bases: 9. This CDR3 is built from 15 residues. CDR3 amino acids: CASRPRDRVVYGYTF. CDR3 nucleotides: TGTGCCAGCAGGCCGCGGGACAGGGTTGTCTATGGCTACACCTTC.

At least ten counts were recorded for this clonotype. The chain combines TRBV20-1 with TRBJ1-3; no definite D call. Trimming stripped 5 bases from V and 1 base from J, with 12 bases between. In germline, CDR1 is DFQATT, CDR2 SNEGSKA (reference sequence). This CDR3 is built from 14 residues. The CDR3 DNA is TGCAGTGCTTTGGTATCCGTGTCTGGAAACACCATATATTTT. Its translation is CSALVSVSGNTIYF.

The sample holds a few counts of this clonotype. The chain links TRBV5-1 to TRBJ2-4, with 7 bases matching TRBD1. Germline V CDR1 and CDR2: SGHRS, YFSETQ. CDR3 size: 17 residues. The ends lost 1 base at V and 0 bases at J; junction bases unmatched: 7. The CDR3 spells CASSLNKGAGAKNIQYF. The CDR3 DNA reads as TGCGCCAGCAGCTTGAATAAGGGGGCGGGAGCCAAAAACATTCAGTACTTC.

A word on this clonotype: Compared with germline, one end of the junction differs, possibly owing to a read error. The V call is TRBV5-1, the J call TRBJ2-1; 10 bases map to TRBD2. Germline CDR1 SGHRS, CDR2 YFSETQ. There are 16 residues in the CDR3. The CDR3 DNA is TGCACCAGCAGCTTGGAGGTTTCTAGCGGGAGAGGTGAGCAGTTCTTC. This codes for CTSSLEVSSGRGEQFF.